Each of the 8 T cell receptor beta chains below was sequenced from the same sample in a study of technical replicates of blood from a handful of donors. Libraries were prepared by immunoSEQ multiplex PCR; TCRdb keeps only in-frame clonotypes and omits some of them. Of about 88,000 clones detected, roughly 94% appear once; the ten largest clones hold less than 0.35%. The sequenced sample was T cells isolated from PBMCs. The receptor source for this set is a human donor in good health.

The chain is built from TRBV2 and TRBJ2-1; D possibly corresponds to TRBD1 (6 bases). This CDR3 comprises 15 residues. Germline lookup yields CDR1 SNHLY and CDR2 FYNNEI. V lost 6 bases, J lost 0 bases, and 12 bases lay in between. CDR3 sequence: CASRGAGSSYNEQFF. CDR3 nucleotide sequence: TGTGCCAGCAGGGGGGCAGGGAGCTCCTACAATGAGCAGTTCTTC.

The chain is built from TRBV5-6 and TRBJ1-3; the D gene is possibly TRBD1 (5 bases). The CDR3 totals 15 residues. Trimming took 3 bases from V and 2 from J, leaving 12 bases between them. In germline, CDR1 is SGHDT, CDR2 YYEEEE. CDR3 sequence: CASSSGWGAGNTIYF. The CDR3 nucleotides are TGTGCCAGCAGCTCAGGGTGGGGGGCTGGAAACACCATATATTTT.

The sample holds a few counts of this clone. The genes are TRBV6-5 and TRBJ1-1, with 7 bases aligning to TRBD1. This CDR3 contains 13 residues. Germline V gene lookup returns CDR1 MNHEY and CDR2 SVGAGI. V dropped 4 bases and J dropped 2; count of bases not matched to a gene: 1. DNA for the CDR3: TGTGCCAGCAGTTGGACAGGAAACACTGAAGCTTTCTTT. Translated, it gives CASSWTGNTEAFF.

In its sample, this clone is medium-sized. The V and J genes are TRBV20-1 and TRBJ2-2, with D uncertain. The V gene lost 6 bases and the J gene lost 2 bases, with 4 bases spanning the gap. This CDR3 region has 11 residues. Germline lookup yields CDR1 DFQATT and CDR2 SNEGSKA (reference sequence). The CDR3 DNA reads as TGCAGTGCCACTAACACCGGGGAGCTGTTTTTT. It translates to CSATNTGELFF.

This chain uses TRBV7-2 with TRBJ2-1; TRBD2 aligns across 10 bases. The CDR3 runs 15 residues. Germline CDR1 and CDR2: SGHTA and FQGNSA. With V trimmed by 1 base and J by 9 bases, 6 bases remained unmatched. The CDR3 nucleotides read TGTGCCAGCAGCTTAGTAGCGGGAGGCCACATTGAGCAGTTCTTC. This sequence encodes CASSLVAGGHIEQFF.

This clone was seen only a few times. The V and J genes are TRBV11-1 and TRBJ2-1, with 8 bases aligning to TRBD1. Germline V gene lookup returns CDR1 SGHAT and CDR2 FQDESV (reference sequence). The CDR3 is 13 amino acids. Trimming cost V 5 bases and J 8 bases; bases outside gene matches: 5. CDR3 nucleotides: TGTGCCAGCAGCCCAGACAGGGGCCATGAGCAGTTCTTC. Translated, it gives CASSPDRGHEQFF.

The CDR3 sequence: CASSPTFPGANLYGYTF. The CDR3 DNA reads as TGTGCCAGCAGTCCTACCTTCCCAGGGGCCAACCTCTATGGCTACACCTTC. This chain joins TRBV27 and TRBJ1-2; D possibly corresponds to TRBD1 (6 bases). Trimming stripped 5 bases from V and 4 bases from J, with 23 bases between. The germline CDR1 and CDR2 sequences are MNHEY and SMNVEV (reference sequence). The CDR3 consists of 17 residues.

The CDR3 here is CASSLGHNEQFF. The DNA for the CDR3 is TGTGCCAGCAGCTTGGGGCACAATGAGCAGTTCTTC. V is TRBV7-9 and J is TRBJ2-1, with a tentative D call TRBD1 (5 bases). The V end was cut by 3 bases, the J end by 5 bases, with 5 bases between. This CDR3 has 12 amino acids. Germline lookup yields CDR1 SEHNR and CDR2 FQNEAQ (reference sequence).